The rows below give T cell receptor beta chains drawn from one sample of a study of STAT3 mutations in large granular lymphocyte leukemia. TCRdb's copy holds only in-frame clones and misses some; the assay was immunoSEQ multiplex PCR. The sample holds about 9,300 clones; roughly 90% are singletons and the top ten take approximately 81%. Sequencing was carried out using peripheral blood mononuclear cells. Receptors were obtained from a man at least 80 years old with T-cell large granular lymphocyte leukemia. Some clones in this sample may be carry-over from other donors' samples. Both conserved end residues are part of each CDR3. The order of the fields is CDR3 protein, CDR3 DNA, D gene, V gene, J gene, clone size. The D gene is left open where the match is weak. Some rows have no size entry. The others give once, few or many, or a class for an expanded clone.

CDR3: CASSLVQGGETQYF
DNA: TGTGCCAGCAGCTTGGTTCAGGGAGGCGAGACCCAGTACTTC
D: NA
V: TRBV5-6
J: TRBJ2-5
size: NA

CDR3: CASSRRTVTDTQYF
DNA: TGTGCCAGCAGCCGACGCACCGTCACAGATACGCAGTATTTT
D: NA
V: TRBV7-9
J: TRBJ2-3
size: NA

CDR3: CASSGGTYNSPLHF
DNA: TGCGCCAGCAGCGGGGGAACCTATAATTCACCCCTCCACTTT
D: NA
V: TRBV5-1
J: TRBJ1-6
size: NA

CDR3: CASSIQDRGQREQYF
DNA: TGTGCCAGTAGTATTCAGGACAGGGGGCAGCGTGAGCAGTACTTC
D: TRBD1
V: TRBV19
J: TRBJ2-7
size: NA

CDR3: CASSPGGGYQQFF
DNA: TGTGCCAGCAGCCCGGGGGGGGGTTATCAGCAGTTCTTC
D: TRBD2
V: TRBV5-4
J: TRBJ2-1
size: NA

CDR3: CASRGGQLGWSPLHF
DNA: TGTGCCAGCAGAGGGGGACAGTTAGGGTGGTCACCCCTCCACTTT
D: TRBD1
V: TRBV6-5
J: TRBJ1-6
size: NA

CDR3: CASSWGQDLYEQYF
DNA: TGTGCCAGCAGTTGGGGACAGGACCTCTACGAGCAGTACTTC
D: TRBD1
V: TRBV27
J: TRBJ2-7
size: few

CDR3: CASSPGGASNSPLHF
DNA: TGTGCCAGCAGCCCGGGGGGGGCCTCGAATTCACCCCTCCACTTT
D: NA
V: TRBV7-2
J: TRBJ1-6
size: NA

CDR3: CASGPDNLSNQPQHF
DNA: TGTGCCAGCGGTCCCGATAACCTTAGCAATCAGCCCCAGCATTTT
D: NA
V: TRBV2
J: TRBJ1-5
size: NA

CDR3: CAWSVRGHNEKLFF
DNA: TGTGCCTGGAGTGTACGAGGACATAATGAAAAACTGTTTTTT
D: NA
V: TRBV30
J: TRBJ1-4
size: NA

CDR3: CASSPVLLHTQYF
DNA: TGTGCCAGCAGCCCAGTTTTGTTACATACGCAGTATTTT
D: NA
V: TRBV6-5
J: TRBJ2-3
size: NA

CDR3: CASRLGQSYGYTF
DNA: TGTGCCAGCAGGTTGGGACAGTCCTATGGCTACACCTTC
D: TRBD1
V: TRBV27
J: TRBJ1-2
size: NA

CDR3: CASSQVRNSPLHF
DNA: TGCGCCAGCAGCCAAGTTAGGAATTCACCCCTCCACTTT
D: NA
V: TRBV4-3
J: TRBJ1-6
size: NA

CDR3: CTRTGEVPAQMYEQYF
DNA: TGTACGCGGACAGGGGAAGTGCCAGCACAGATGTACGAGCAGTACTTC
D: TRBD1
V: TRBV6-8
J: TRBJ2-7
size: NA

CDR3: CASSTLAGGLTTDTQYF
DNA: TGCGCCAGCAGCACCTTAGCGGGGGGGCTTACCACCGATACGCAGTATTTT
D: TRBD2
V: TRBV5-1
J: TRBJ2-3
size: NA

CDR3: CASSWGGPGDTQYF
DNA: TGCGCCAGCAGCTGGGGGGGGCCCGGGGATACGCAGTATTTT
D: NA
V: TRBV5-1
J: TRBJ2-3
size: NA

CDR3: CASSRTSGNTIYF
DNA: TGTGCCAGCAGCCGGACATCTGGAAACACCATATATTTT
D: NA
V: TRBV7-9
J: TRBJ1-3
size: NA

CDR3: CASSGTPGRSGNTIYF
DNA: TGTGCCAGCAGCGGAACCCCGGGGCGGTCTGGAAACACCATATATTTT
D: NA
V: TRBV5-4
J: TRBJ1-3
size: NA

CDR3: CASSSPTGASYGYTF
DNA: TGTGCCAGCAGTTCACCGACGGGGGCTAGCTATGGCTACACCTTC
D: NA
V: TRBV6-5
J: TRBJ1-2
size: NA

CDR3: CSARDPPEAFF
DNA: TGCAGTGCTAGGGATCCTCCTGAAGCTTTCTTT
D: NA
V: TRBV20-1
J: TRBJ1-1
size: NA

CDR3: CASSFWGGYYGYTF
DNA: TGTGCCAGCAGCTTCTGGGGAGGCTACTATGGCTACACCTTC
D: NA
V: TRBV13
J: TRBJ1-2
size: NA

CDR3: CASGGKYQPQHF
DNA: TGTGCCTCGGGGGGGAAATATCAGCCCCAGCATTTT
D: NA
V: TRBV28
J: TRBJ1-5
size: NA

CDR3: CASSQAGASLADSYEQYF
DNA: TGTGCCAGCAGCCAAGCTGGGGCTTCCCTAGCGGATTCCTACGAGCAGTACTTC
D: TRBD2
V: TRBV14
J: TRBJ2-7
size: NA

CDR3: CASGASSYEQYF
DNA: TGTGCCAGCGGGGCGAGCTCCTACGAGCAGTACTTC
D: NA
V: TRBV7-8
J: TRBJ2-7
size: NA

CDR3: CASSQPPPGLIIQYF
DNA: TGCGCCAGCAGCCAACCCCCTCCGGGACTTATCATTCAGTACTTC
D: NA
V: TRBV4-1
J: TRBJ2-4
size: NA

CDR3: CASSSTGDYGYTF
DNA: TGTGCCAGCAGCTCCACAGGGGACTATGGCTACACCTTC
D: TRBD1
V: TRBV5-4
J: TRBJ1-2
size: NA

CDR3: CASSPRLWDTEAFF
DNA: TGTGCCAGCAGTCCCAGGCTGTGGGACACTGAAGCTTTCTTT
D: NA
V: TRBV5-4
J: TRBJ1-1
size: NA

CDR3: CASSLVSGGTSTDTQYF
DNA: TGTGCCAGCAGCTTAGTTTCTGGGGGTACTAGCACAGATACGCAGTATTTT
D: NA
V: TRBV7-2
J: TRBJ2-3
size: NA

CDR3: CASSEWTGGEQYF
DNA: TGCGCCAGCAGCGAGTGGACAGGGGGCGAGCAGTACTTC
D: TRBD1
V: TRBV5-1
J: TRBJ2-7
size: NA

CDR3: CSSRDSYSGNTIYF
DNA: TGCAGCTCCCGAGACAGCTACTCTGGAAACACCATATATTTT
D: NA
V: TRBV29-1
J: TRBJ1-3
size: NA

CDR3: CASSLDRGPSGYTF
DNA: TGTGCCAGCAGCTTGGACAGGGGCCCGTCAGGCTACACCTTC
D: TRBD1
V: TRBV5-4
J: TRBJ1-2
size: NA

CDR3: CASSLFGDSNQPQHF
DNA: TGCGCCAGCAGCTTGTTTGGGGATAGCAATCAGCCCCAGCATTTT
D: NA
V: TRBV5-1
J: TRBJ1-5
size: once

CDR3: CASSPVRDSGNTIYF
DNA: TGTGCCAGCTCCCCGGTCCGAGACTCTGGAAACACCATATATTTT
D: NA
V: TRBV6-5
J: TRBJ1-3
size: NA

CDR3: CASSPPTVYGYTF
DNA: TGTGCCAGCTCACCACCGACAGTCTATGGCTACACCTTC
D: NA
V: TRBV18
J: TRBJ1-2
size: few

CDR3: CASSQDLDFYEQYF
DNA: TGTGCCAGCAGCCAAGATCTGGACTTTTACGAGCAGTACTTC
D: NA
V: TRBV4-2
J: TRBJ2-7
size: NA

CDR3: CASSLSAPLGAHPYEQYF
DNA: TGTGCCAGCAGTTTATCGGCCCCTTTGGGGGCACACCCCTACGAGCAGTACTTC
D: NA
V: TRBV27
J: TRBJ2-7
size: NA

CDR3: CASRRGNTYEQYF
DNA: TGTGCCAGCAGACGAGGGAATACCTACGAGCAGTACTTC
D: NA
V: TRBV7-8
J: TRBJ2-7
size: once

CDR3: CASSISKSLNQPQHF
DNA: TGTGCCAGCTCAATATCAAAGTCTCTGAATCAGCCCCAGCATTTT
D: NA
V: TRBV18
J: TRBJ1-5
size: NA

CDR3: CASSLTGVAGANVLTF
DNA: TGCGCCAGCAGCTTGACAGGGGTGGCTGGGGCCAACGTCCTGACTTTC
D: TRBD1
V: TRBV5-1
J: TRBJ2-6
size: NA

CDR3: CSGGLNTEAFF
DNA: TGCAGCGGGGGGTTAAACACTGAAGCTTTCTTT
D: NA
V: TRBV20-1
J: TRBJ1-1
size: NA

CDR3: CASSVGGIDTQYF
DNA: TGTGCCAGCAGCGTCGGAGGCATAGATACGCAGTATTTT
D: NA
V: TRBV9
J: TRBJ2-3
size: few

CDR3: CASSLVPGHSTDTQYF
DNA: TGCGCCAGCAGCTTGGTTCCGGGACACAGCACAGATACGCAGTATTTT
D: NA
V: TRBV5-1
J: TRBJ2-3
size: NA

CDR3: CAWSSGLGDEKLFF
DNA: TGTGCCTGGAGTTCGGGCCTCGGGGATGAAAAACTGTTTTTT
D: NA
V: TRBV30
J: TRBJ1-4
size: once

CDR3: CASSGLGQTNTGELFF
DNA: TGTGCCAGTAGTGGCCTAGGACAGACGAACACCGGGGAGCTGTTTTTT
D: NA
V: TRBV19
J: TRBJ2-2
size: NA

CDR3: CASSIQPSPNSPLHF
DNA: TGTGCCAGCAGTATCCAACCCAGTCCCAATTCACCCCTCCACTTT
D: NA
V: TRBV6-5
J: TRBJ1-6
size: NA

CDR3: CASSLGQGDNQPQHF
DNA: TGTGCCAGCTCACTGGGACAGGGCGACAATCAGCCCCAGCATTTT
D: TRBD1
V: TRBV18
J: TRBJ1-5
size: NA

CDR3: CASSPASGTYGNTIYF
DNA: TGTGCCAGCAGTCCGGCGTCCGGGACATACGGAAACACCATATATTTT
D: NA
V: TRBV28
J: TRBJ1-3
size: NA

CDR3: CASSLEGIRNGYTF
DNA: TGTGCCAGCAGCTTGGAGGGGATAAGAAATGGCTACACCTTC
D: NA
V: TRBV13
J: TRBJ1-2
size: NA

CDR3: CASSGRTGGENSPLHF
DNA: TGTGCCAGCAGCGGTAGGACAGGGGGCGAAAATTCACCCCTCCACTTT
D: TRBD1
V: TRBV7-9
J: TRBJ1-6
size: NA

CDR3: CASSRNPAIAGLKTDTQYF
DNA: TGTGCCAGCAGTCGAAATCCAGCGATAGCGGGGCTTAAAACAGATACGCAGTATTTT
D: TRBD2
V: TRBV13
J: TRBJ2-3
size: NA

CDR3: CASSELDRGGTGELFF
DNA: TGTGCCAGCAGTGAATTGGACAGGGGGGGCACCGGGGAGCTGTTTTTT
D: TRBD1
V: TRBV25-1
J: TRBJ2-2
size: NA

CDR3: CASSIKTGSGTEAFF
DNA: TGTGCCAGCTCCATAAAGACAGGGAGTGGAACTGAAGCTTTCTTT
D: TRBD1
V: TRBV11-1
J: TRBJ1-1
size: NA

CDR3: CAWRGDGKLFF
DNA: TGTGCCTGGAGGGGAGACGGAAAACTGTTTTTT
D: NA
V: TRBV30
J: TRBJ1-4
size: NA

CDR3: CASSLSGGYQETQYF
DNA: TGTGCCAGCAGCCTTAGCGGGGGGTACCAAGAGACCCAGTACTTC
D: TRBD2
V: TRBV5-6
J: TRBJ2-5
size: NA

CDR3: CASSGQGFSNQPQHF
DNA: TGTGCCAGCAGCGGACAGGGGTTCAGCAATCAGCCCCAGCATTTT
D: TRBD1
V: TRBV6-1
J: TRBJ1-5
size: NA